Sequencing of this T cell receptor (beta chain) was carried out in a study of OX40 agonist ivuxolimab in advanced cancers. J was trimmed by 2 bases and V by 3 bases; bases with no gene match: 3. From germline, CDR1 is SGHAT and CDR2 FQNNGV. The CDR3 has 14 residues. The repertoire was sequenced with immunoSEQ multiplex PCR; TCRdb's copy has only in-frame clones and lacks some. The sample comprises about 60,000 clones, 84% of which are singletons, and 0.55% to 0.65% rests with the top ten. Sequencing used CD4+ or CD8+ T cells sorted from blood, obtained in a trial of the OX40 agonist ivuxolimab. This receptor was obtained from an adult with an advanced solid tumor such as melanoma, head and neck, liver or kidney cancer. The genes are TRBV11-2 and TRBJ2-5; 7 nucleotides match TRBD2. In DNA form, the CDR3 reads TGTGCCAGCAGCTTTCAAGCGGGGCAAGAGACCCAGTACTTC. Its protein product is CASSFQAGQETQYF.